These 21 T cell receptor beta chains came from one sample sequenced in a study of regulatory T cells in long-lasting Graves disease. Time point reported: newly diagnosed GD, antithyroid drugs for less than 3 months. The TCR library was made from RNA that had been extracted from PBMCs in TRIzol. HTBI primers from iRepertoire and Arm-PCR of CDR3 regions yielded the TCR beta libraries. Via MiXCR, TCRdb re-called the multiplex PCR reads, giving one row per CDR3 protein. The sample carries 580,000 or so distinct CDR3 sequences, approximately 16% recorded once. These data were likewise used in another study, on T cells in Graves' hyperthyroidism and ophthalmopathy.

The material was peripheral blood mononuclear cells (PBMCs), obtained at new diagnosis, from a patient treated with antithyroid drugs. All receptors come from a man between 18 and 29 years old with Graves disease.

This clonotype was picked up many times. This rearrangement joins TRBV6-1 to TRBJ2-5, with TRBD1 as a possible D gene (6 bases). V was shortened by 2 bases and J by 5 bases, with 12 bases between the two germline ends. The CDR3 length is 14 residues. CDR1 and CDR2 from the germline V gene are MNHNS and SASEGT. In DNA, the CDR3 is TGTGCCAGCAGTGAAACAGGGTGGGTGGAGACCCAGTACTTC. Its protein product is CASSETGWVETQYF.

With respect to this clonotype: This may come from a read error, since a much larger clone is one base off. V and J are TRBV18 and TRBJ2-7, with D maybe TRBD2 (6 bases). Germline V lookup: CDR1 KGHSH, CDR2 LQKENI. The V end was cut by 2 bases, the J end by 7 bases, with 12 bases between. The CDR3 covers 13 residues. In DNA, the CDR3 is TGTGCCAGCTCACCAGGGGAGGCGAGGGAGCAGTACTTC. Translated: CASSPGEAREQYF. Looking up the rest from reference TRBV18 and TRBJ2-7 gives the full variable domain: NAGVMQNPRHLVRRRGQEARLRCSPMKGHSHVYWYRQLPEEGLKFMVYLQKENIIDESGMPKERFSAEFPKEGPSILRIQQVVRGDSAAYFCASSPGEAREQYFGPGTRLTVT.

This clonotype has a count of ten or more. The chain couples TRBV30 to TRBJ2-1, with a weak D call TRBD2 (5 bases). Germline CDR1 and CDR2: GTSNPN and SVGIG (reference sequence). The V end lost 4 bases, the J end lost 1 base, and 8 bases lay between the germline ends. This CDR3 comprises 13 residues. The CDR3 here is CAWNGESYNEQFF. CDR3 nucleotide sequence: TGTGCCTGGAACGGGGAGTCCTACAATGAGCAGTTCTTC.

This clonotype was detected many times. The chain has TRBV7-3 and TRBJ1-1; D might be TRBD1 (5 bases). This CDR3 has 13 amino acids. V was shortened by 5 bases and J by 1 base, with 8 bases between the two germline ends. CDR1 and CDR2 from the germline V gene are SGHTA and FQGTGA. Here the CDR3 reads CASSQGQNTEAFF. The CDR3 coding sequence is TGTGCCAGCAGCCAAGGACAGAACACTGAAGCTTTCTTT.

CDR3 coding DNA: TGCAGCGTTCAAGGACTAGCGGGAGTCTCTAGAAACACCGGGGAGCTGTTTTTT. Translating gives CSVQGLAGVSRNTGELFF. The chain joins TRBV29-1 to TRBJ2-2; TRBD2 matches 13 bases. CDR1 SQVTM and CDR2 ANQGSEA come from the germline V gene. This CDR3 comprises 18 residues. V lost 5 bases and J lost 2; bases outside the gene matches: 11.

This clonotype was recorded at least ten times. J is TRBJ1-1 and V is TRBV28, with unresolved D. V lost 3 bases and J 0 bases, leaving 11 bases between the germline ends. The CDR3 consists of 15 residues. The germline CDR1 and CDR2 sequences are MDHEN and SYDVKM. As DNA, the CDR3 is TGTGCCAGCAGTTTCCTCAGCGTCATGAACACTGAAGCTTTCTTT. It yields the protein CASSFLSVMNTEAFF.

The chain couples TRBV20-1 to TRBJ1-5, with D perhaps TRBD1 (6 bases). Trimming cost V 7 bases and J 10 bases, with 17 bases left between them. The germline gives CDR1 DFQATT, CDR2 SNEGSKA (reference sequence). CDR3 length: 12 amino acids. The CDR3 is CSVKTGLEPQHF. The CDR3 nucleotides are TGCAGTGTTAAAACAGGGCTCGAACCCCAGCATTTT.

The rearrangement joins TRBV19 to TRBJ2-7; 9 nucleotides align to TRBD2. CDR1 is LNHDA, CDR2 SQIVND, per germline (reference sequence). Unmatched junction bases numbered 5, after V lost 3 bases and J lost 2 bases. The CDR3 is 15 amino acids. CDR3 loop: CASSINSGRAYEQYF. CDR3 DNA: TGTGCCAGTAGTATTAATAGCGGGAGAGCCTACGAGCAGTACTTC.

The table lists this clonotype with many counts. The chain recombines TRBV20-1 with TRBJ2-1, with TRBD1 as a possible D gene (6 bases). This CDR3 has 10 amino acids. V was shortened by 6 bases and J by 8 bases, with 8 bases between the two germline ends. The V gene's germline CDR1 is DFQATT and CDR2 SNEGSKA (reference sequence). CDR3 protein: CSAPGDEQFF. The CDR3 DNA follows: TGCAGTGCCCCAGGGGATGAGCAGTTCTTC.

This clonotype was detected only a few times. The CDR3 region has the DNA TGTGCCACCAGCCCTGGGAACATTCAGTACTTC. Residues: CATSPGNIQYF. The chain carries TRBV15 and TRBJ2-4, with D uncertain. The germline V gene encodes CDR1 LNHNV and CDR2 YYDKDF (reference sequence). Trimming cost V 5 bases and J 7 bases, with 6 bases left between them. CDR3 length: 11 residues.

The J gene is TRBJ2-1, the V gene TRBV10-2, with D possibly being TRBD1 (6 bases). Germline assignment: CDR1 WSHSY and CDR2 SAAADI. The CDR3 has 15 residues. V gave up 7 bases and J gave up 0 bases, with 13 bases separating them. The CDR3 region is CASTPTGYSYNEQFF. CDR3 in DNA: TGCGCCAGCACACCGACAGGCTACTCCTACAATGAGCAGTTCTTC.

The chain employs TRBV4-1 and TRBJ2-3; D is unclear. Germline V gene lookup returns CDR1 MGHRA and CDR2 YSYEKL. Between the trimmed V and J ends, which lost 1 base and 2 bases, there was a span of 7 bases. The CDR3 is 14 amino acids. The CDR3 DNA reads as TGCGCCAGCAGCCAAGGCCAGTTCACAGATACGCAGTATTTT. Encoded protein: CASSQGQFTDTQYF.

The CDR3 DNA reads as TGTGCCAGTAGTCCGGTTAGGGGAGGCGGGGAGCTGTTTTTT. Translating it yields CASSPVRGGGELFF. The rearrangement links TRBV19 to TRBJ2-2; TRBD2 might be the D (6 bases). CDR3 length: 14 amino acids. Deletions cut 5 bases from V and 7 bases from J, with 14 bases between. In germline, CDR1 is LNHDA, CDR2 SQIVND (reference sequence).

In its sample, this clonotype was seen many times. This chain joins TRBV11-2 and TRBJ1-2; D is possibly TRBD1 (6 bases). Trimming took off 4 bases at V and 2 bases at J, with 11 bases between the two ends. The CDR3 sequence is 14 residues long. Germline V gene sequence: CDR1 SGHAT, CDR2 FQNNGV. Here the CDR3 DNA reads TGTGCCAGCAGCTCGACTCAGGGGAACTATGGCTACACCTTC. Translating gives CASSSTQGNYGYTF.

At least ten counts were recorded for this clonotype. The gene calls are TRBV7-3 and TRBJ2-2, with a possible D match to TRBD1 (5 bases). Germline values: CDR1 SGHTA, CDR2 FQGTGA. The CDR3 extends over 16 amino acids. V was pared by 1 base and J by 4 bases, with 13 bases between. CDR3 bases: TGTGCCAGCAGCTTAATGCCAGACAGCGCCACCGGGGAGCTGTTTTTT. Protein product: CASSLMPDSATGELFF.

With respect to this clonotype: A single base separates this from a much larger clone, so it may be a read error. Without the conserved terminal phenylalanine or tryptophan, this CDR3 likely stems from a read error. The rearrangement uses TRBV27 and TRBJ2-1, with 8 positions matching TRBD1. Germline V gene lookup returns CDR1 MNHEY and CDR2 SMNVEV (reference sequence). This CDR3 is 15 amino acids long. The ends lost 0 bases at V and 9 bases at J; junction bases unmatched: 7. Here the CDR3 reads CASSLSNLGTGEQFS. The CDR3 nucleotides are TGTGCCAGCAGTTTATCTAATTTGGGGACAGGTGAGCAGTTCTCC.

Concerning this clonotype itself: A read error may explain this, as a much larger clone is one base away. The chain links TRBV12-5 to TRBJ2-7; TRBD1 or TRBD2 may be the D gene (5 bases each). CDR1 LGHNT and CDR2 FRNRAP come from the germline V gene. This CDR3 region has 14 residues. The ends were cut back, 8 bases at V and 1 base at J, with 15 bases in the middle. CDR3 sequence (DNA): TGTGCTAGTAGCCTCCCGGGACCGTCCTACGAGCAGTACTTC. Amino acids: CASSLPGPSYEQYF.

At least ten counts were recorded for this clonotype. The rearrangement joins TRBV5-1 to TRBJ2-7; TRBD1 matches 7 bases. CDR3 length: 15 residues. The junction had 3 bases not matched to a gene; V was cut back by 0 bases and J by 0 bases. Germline values: CDR1 SGHRS, CDR2 YFSETQ. The CDR3: CASSLDRDSSYEQYF. In DNA form, the CDR3 reads TGCGCCAGCAGCTTGGATAGGGACAGCTCCTACGAGCAGTACTTC.

In this sample, this clonotype turned up many times. The chain is built from TRBV20-1 and TRBJ2-7, with TRBD1 matching over 9 bases. With 3 bases clipped from V and 5 bases from J, the junction kept 8 bases outside the gene matches. There are 14 residues in the CDR3. CDR1 DFQATT and CDR2 SNEGSKA come from the germline V gene (reference sequence). CDR3 loop: CSARRGQGTHEQYF. The CDR3 DNA reads as TGCAGTGCTAGGAGGGGACAGGGTACCCACGAGCAGTACTTC.

J is TRBJ2-7 and V is TRBV5-1; 7 bases fit TRBD1. This CDR3 spans 14 amino acids. Per the germline V gene, CDR1 is SGHRS and CDR2 is YFSETQ. The V segment lost 4 bases and the J segment 2 bases; nucleotides outside the gene matches: 6. The CDR3 region has the DNA TGCGCCAGCAGCCGTGAGGGACAGACCTACGAGCAGTACTTC. It translates to CASSREGQTYEQYF.

The genes are TRBV10-2 and TRBJ2-5; a possible D gene is TRBD2 (5 bases). Trimming removed 8 bases from V and 0 bases from J, with 13 bases in between. Germline values: CDR1 WSHSY, CDR2 SAAADI. The CDR3 is 14 amino acids. The CDR3 protein is CASGRRQYQETQYF. The CDR3 DNA is TGCGCCAGCGGGAGAAGGCAGTACCAAGAGACCCAGTACTTC.